The 10 T cell receptor beta chains in this list originate from one sample, sequenced in a study of radiotherapy plus CTLA-4 blockade in lung cancer. Sequenced by immunoSEQ multiplex PCR; TCRdb stores in-frame clones only, minus some. The sample contains 80,000 to 100,000 clones, approximately 85% of which appear only once. Sequenced material: peripheral blood, taken from a patient treated with radiotherapy plus ipilimumab. These receptor sequences come from a human donor with non-small cell lung cancer who had a partial response to radiotherapy plus ipilimumab.

The rearrangement joins TRBV28 to TRBJ2-7; TRBD1 matches 8 bases. Germline assignment: CDR1 MDHEN and CDR2 SYDVKM. This CDR3 is 13 amino acids long. Trimming removed 4 bases from V and 2 bases from J; junction bases left unmatched: 1. The chain's CDR3 is CASSSQGAYEQYF. CDR3 nucleotide sequence: TGTGCCAGCAGTTCACAGGGGGCCTACGAGCAGTACTTC.

The CDR3 here is CASSLRGVGGDTQYF. CDR3 in DNA: TGTGCCAGCAGTTTACGAGGCGTAGGAGGAGATACGCAGTATTTT. V usage is TRBV28 and J usage is TRBJ2-3; tentative D call: TRBD2 (5 bases). CDR3 length: 15 amino acids. V lost 2 bases to trimming and J lost 5 bases, with 14 bases between them. The germline V gene has CDR1 MDHEN and CDR2 SYDVKM.

The chain employs TRBV5-1 and TRBJ2-2, with TRBD1 matching over 10 bases. CDR3 length: 15 amino acids. V trimming: 0 bases; J trimming: 4 bases; junction bases outside the gene matches: 0. Germline values: CDR1 SGHRS, CDR2 YFSETQ. In DNA, the CDR3 is TGCGCCAGCAGCTTGGGGACAGGGGGCACCGGGGAGCTGTTTTTT. This gives the protein CASSLGTGGTGELFF.

V is TRBV5-6 and J is TRBJ2-1, with no clear D. The V gene's germline CDR1 is SGHDT and CDR2 YYEEEE. The V end lost 1 base, the J end lost 3 bases, and 8 bases lay between the germline ends. CDR3 length: 14 residues. The CDR3 loop reads CASSLLSIYNEQFF. The CDR3 DNA reads as TGTGCCAGCAGCTTGTTGAGTATCTACAATGAGCAGTTCTTC. The full variable domain, its missing parts supplied by reference TRBV5-6 and TRBJ2-1, is DAGVTQSPTHLIKTRGQQVTLRCSPKSGHDTVSWYQQALGQGPQFIFQYYEEEERQRGNFPDRFSGHQFPNYSSELNVNALLLGDSALYLCASSLLSIYNEQFFGPGTRLTVL.

The chain couples TRBV5-4 to TRBJ2-5; TRBD1 aligns across 7 bases. The length of the CDR3 is 13 residues. The V and J ends lost 3 bases and 6 bases, in that order; junction bases with no gene match: 5. The V gene's germline CDR1 is SGHNT and CDR2 YYREEE (reference sequence). The CDR3 reads CASSSDRAQTQYF. The CDR3 DNA reads TGTGCCAGCAGCTCAGACAGGGCACAGACCCAGTACTTC.

The chain is built from TRBV6-1 and TRBJ2-7, with D hard to call. This CDR3 is 14 amino acids long. From germline, CDR1 is MNHNS and CDR2 SASEGT. The V end lost 5 bases, the J end lost 2 bases, and 13 bases lay between the germline ends. The CDR3 loop reads CASSSIGEPYEQYF. The DNA for the CDR3 is TGTGCCAGCAGTTCTATAGGAGAACCCTACGAGCAGTACTTC.

The chain combines TRBV7-2 with TRBJ2-7; the match to TRBD2 covers 9 bases. The CDR3 covers 14 residues. From germline, CDR1 is SGHTA and CDR2 FQGNSA. With V trimmed by 3 bases and J by 4 bases, 4 bases remained unmatched. The CDR3, as DNA: TGTGCCAGCAGCTTGCGGGAGGGAGGGTACGAGCAGTACTTC. This translates into CASSLREGGYEQYF. The full variable domain, its missing parts supplied by reference TRBV7-2 and TRBJ2-7, is GAGVSQSPSNKVTEKGKDVELRCDPISGHTALYWYRQSLGQGLEFLIYFQGNSAPDKSGLPSDRFSAERTGGSVSTLTIQRTQQEDSAVYLCASSLREGGYEQYFGPGTRLTVT.

The chain joins TRBV7-6 to TRBJ2-7, with TRBD1 as a possible D gene (6 bases). V lost 1 base and J lost 0, with 7 bases in between. The V gene's germline CDR1 is SGHVS and CDR2 FNYEAQ. CDR3 length: 14 residues. CDR3 region: CASSLEDSSYEQYF. Written as DNA, the CDR3 is TGTGCCAGCAGCTTAGAGGACAGCTCCTACGAGCAGTACTTC.

The chain is built from TRBV4-1 and TRBJ2-5; D is perhaps TRBD1 (6 bases). With 1 base removed from V and 0 bases from J, the gap between germline ends came to 9 bases. Germline V gene data show CDR1 as MGHRA and CDR2 as YSYEKL. There are 15 residues in the CDR3. The CDR3 loop reads CASSQGTAYQETQYF. CDR3 DNA: TGCGCCAGCAGCCAAGGGACAGCTTACCAAGAGACCCAGTACTTC.

The rearrangement uses TRBV7-8 and TRBJ1-1; D ambiguous. The germline CDR1 and CDR2 sequences are SGHVS and FQNEAQ. V was trimmed by 5 bases and J by 1 base, leaving 20 bases between them. CDR3 size: 17 residues. For the CDR3, the DNA is TGTGCCAGCAGCCCGGGTTGGTATCTTGGATGGAACACTGAAGCTTTCTTT. This encodes CASSPGWYLGWNTEAFF.